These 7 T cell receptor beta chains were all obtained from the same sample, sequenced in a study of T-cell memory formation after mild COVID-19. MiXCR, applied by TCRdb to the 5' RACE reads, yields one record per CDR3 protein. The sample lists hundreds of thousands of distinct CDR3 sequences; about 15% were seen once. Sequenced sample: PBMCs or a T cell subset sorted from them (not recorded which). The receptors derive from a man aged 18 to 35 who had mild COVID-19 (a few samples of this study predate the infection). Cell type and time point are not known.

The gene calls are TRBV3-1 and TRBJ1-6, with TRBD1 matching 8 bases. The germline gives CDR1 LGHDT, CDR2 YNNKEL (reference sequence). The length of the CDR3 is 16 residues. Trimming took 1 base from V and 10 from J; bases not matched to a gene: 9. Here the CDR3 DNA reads TGTGCCAGCAGCCAAGGGGGGCAGGGGGCAGGATCACCCCTCCACTTT. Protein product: CASSQGGQGAGSPLHF.

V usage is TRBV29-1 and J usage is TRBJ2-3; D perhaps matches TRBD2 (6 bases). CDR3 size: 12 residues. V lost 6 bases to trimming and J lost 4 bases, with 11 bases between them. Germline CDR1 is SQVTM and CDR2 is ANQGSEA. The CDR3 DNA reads TGCAGCGTCGAGCGGGTCTCAGATACGCAGTATTTT. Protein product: CSVERVSDTQYF.

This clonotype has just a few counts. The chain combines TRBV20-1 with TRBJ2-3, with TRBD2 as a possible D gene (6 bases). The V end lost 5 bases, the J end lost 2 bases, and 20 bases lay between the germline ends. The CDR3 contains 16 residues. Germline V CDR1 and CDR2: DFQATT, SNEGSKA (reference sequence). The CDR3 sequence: CSARPPRDSNTDTQYF. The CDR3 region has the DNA TGCAGTGCTCGACCGCCCCGGGACTCTAACACAGATACGCAGTATTTT.

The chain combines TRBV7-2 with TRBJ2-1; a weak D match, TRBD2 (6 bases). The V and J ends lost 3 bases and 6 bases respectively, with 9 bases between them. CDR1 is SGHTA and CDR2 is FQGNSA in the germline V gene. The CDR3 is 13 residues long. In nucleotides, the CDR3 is TGTGCCAGCAGCTTCACGACTAGCAATGAGCAGTTCTTC. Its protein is CASSFTTSNEQFF.

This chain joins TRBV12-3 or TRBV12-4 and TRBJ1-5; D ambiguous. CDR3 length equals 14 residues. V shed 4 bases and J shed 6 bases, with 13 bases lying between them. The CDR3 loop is CASSYFGVGQPQHF. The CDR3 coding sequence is TGTGCCAGCAGTTACTTCGGGGTTGGTCAGCCCCAGCATTTT.

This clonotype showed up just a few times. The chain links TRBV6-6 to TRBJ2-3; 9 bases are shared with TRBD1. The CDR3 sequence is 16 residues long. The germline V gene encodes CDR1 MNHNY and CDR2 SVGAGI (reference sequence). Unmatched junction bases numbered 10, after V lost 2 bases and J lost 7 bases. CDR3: CASSYRTGETTNTQYF. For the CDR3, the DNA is TGTGCCAGCAGTTACCGGACAGGGGAGACAACGAATACGCAGTATTTT.

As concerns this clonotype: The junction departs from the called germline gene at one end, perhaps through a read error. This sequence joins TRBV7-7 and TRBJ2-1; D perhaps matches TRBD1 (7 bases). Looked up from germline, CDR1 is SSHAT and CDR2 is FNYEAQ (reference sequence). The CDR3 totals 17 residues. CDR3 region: CASSLAVGGSSYNEQFF. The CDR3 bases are TGTGCTAGCAGCTTAGCGGTAGGGGGCAGCTCCTACAATGAGCAGTTCTTC.